A single sample gave rise to the 23 T cell receptor beta chains below, sequenced in a study of control samples from healthy donors and cancer patients. Method: immunoSEQ multiplex PCR; TCRdb's copy keeps in-frame clones and lacks some. The sample records roughly 370,000 clones, 75% to 95% being singletons. The sample was PBMCs. The receptors were sampled from a man aged 40-55 years with head and neck cancer.

The chain carries TRBV7-2 and TRBJ1-6; 8 nucleotides agree with TRBD1. V dropped 2 bases and J dropped 5; count of bases not matched to a gene: 2. The CDR3 runs 15 residues. Per the germline V gene, CDR1 is SGHTA and CDR2 is FQGNSA. CDR3 protein: CASSLLGQDNSPLHF. CDR3 DNA sequence: TGTGCCAGCAGCTTATTGGGACAGGATAATTCACCCCTCCACTTT.

This clone was recorded once. The rearrangement links TRBV4-1 to TRBJ2-7; the match to TRBD2 covers 10 bases. This CDR3 is 17 amino acids long. V was clipped by 1 base and J by 2 bases; unmatched bases: 8. In germline, CDR1 is MGHRA, CDR2 YSYEKL. The CDR3 protein is CASSQGLAGAETYEQYF. The CDR3 DNA is TGCGCCAGCAGCCAAGGGCTAGCGGGAGCCGAAACCTACGAGCAGTACTTC.

The chain is built from TRBV27 and TRBJ2-7; D may be TRBD2 (6 bases). The CDR3 runs to 14 residues. Trimming removed 3 bases from V and 7 bases from J, with 16 bases in between. From germline, CDR1 is MNHEY and CDR2 SMNVEV (reference sequence). This chain's CDR3 is CASSFSGVYKEQYF. The CDR3 bases are TGTGCCAGCAGTTTCTCGGGAGTCTACAAAGAGCAGTACTTC.

The chain recombines TRBV5-1 with TRBJ1-2; D is unresolved. Germline loops: CDR1 SGHRS, CDR2 YFSETQ. Trimming removed 4 bases from V and 1 base from J, with 14 bases in between. CDR3 length equals 15 residues. This CDR3 is CASSPRAANNYGYTF. Written as DNA, the CDR3 is TGCGCCAGCAGCCCCCGGGCAGCTAATAACTATGGCTACACCTTC.

This clone was seen just once. Relative to the germline gene, one junction end is altered; a read error may explain this. J is TRBJ2-5 and V is TRBV9; D remains ambiguous. The CDR3 length is 14 residues. The germline V gene encodes CDR1 SGDLS and CDR2 YYNGEE. The CDR3 spells CASNVGTYQETQYF. The CDR3 DNA sequence: TGTGCCAGCAACGTAGGTACATACCAAGAGACCCAGTACTTC.

The chain has TRBV28 and TRBJ2-6, with a tentative D call TRBD2 (6 bases). The germline V and J ends were trimmed by 1 base and 1 base, with 11 bases remaining between them. The germline gives CDR1 MDHEN, CDR2 SYDVKM. The CDR3 is made up of 17 amino acids. CDR3 loop: CASSLLGGGSGANVLTF. The CDR3 coding sequence is TGTGCCAGCAGTTTATTGGGGGGAGGTTCTGGGGCCAACGTCCTGACTTTC.

The V and J genes are TRBV28 and TRBJ1-5; D remains unclear. The CDR3 consists of 14 residues. V shed 2 bases and J shed 3 bases, with 8 bases lying between them. Per the germline V gene, CDR1 is MDHEN and CDR2 is SYDVKM. The CDR3 spells CASSLTQINQPQHF. Written as DNA, the CDR3 is TGTGCCAGCAGTTTAACTCAGATCAATCAGCCCCAGCATTTT.

The rearrangement links TRBV24-1 to TRBJ1-1; possibly TRBD1 for D (5 bases). V lost 2 bases and J lost 2, with 11 bases in between. Germline CDR1 is KGHDR and CDR2 is SFDVKD. This CDR3 spans 15 amino acids. The CDR3: CATSDSGQLNTEAFF. CDR3 bases: TGTGCCACCAGTGATTCGGGGCAGCTTAACACTGAAGCTTTCTTT.

The rearrangement joins TRBV4-3 to TRBJ2-2, with 10 positions matching TRBD2. Germline assignment: CDR1 LGHNA and CDR2 YSLEER. The junction had 6 bases not matched to a gene; V was cut back by 0 bases and J by 8 bases. The CDR3 contains 16 residues. CDR3 sequence reads: CASSQDRLAGAGELFF. The CDR3 bases are TGCGCCAGCAGCCAAGATCGGCTAGCGGGGGCAGGGGAGCTGTTTTTT.

The chain joins TRBV28 to TRBJ2-7; D remains unclear. Germline V gene lookup returns CDR1 MDHEN and CDR2 SYDVKM. Trimming left V 3 bases short and J 3 bases short, with 12 bases between. CDR3 length: 14 residues. The chain's CDR3 is CASSFWAENYEQYF. DNA of the CDR3: TGTGCCAGCAGTTTTTGGGCGGAGAACTACGAGCAGTACTTC.

V is TRBV30 and J is TRBJ1-2; tentatively, D is TRBD1 (5 bases). The ends were cut back, 4 bases at V and 7 bases at J, with 22 bases in the middle. Germline V gives CDR1 GTSNPN, CDR2 SVGIG (reference sequence). The CDR3 has 15 amino acids. The DNA for the CDR3 is TGTGCCTGGAAGCCAGGGAATGAATTTAGGAGTGGCTACACCTTC. It yields the protein CAWKPGNEFRSGYTF.

Concerning this clone: The junction departs from germline at one end; a sequencing error may be responsible. The chain carries TRBV18 and TRBJ2-5; 9 bases match TRBD1. The CDR3 is 17 amino acids. CDR1 KGHSH and CDR2 LQKENI come from the germline V gene. The CDR3 reads CASSPTQGATRQETQYF. DNA for the CDR3: TGTGCCAGCTCACCTACACAGGGGGCGACTCGCCAAGAGACTCAGTACTTC.

The CDR3 sequence: CASSIDPRGLHNEQFF. The CDR3 region has the DNA TGTGCCAGTAGTATAGATCCCAGGGGATTACACAATGAGCAGTTCTTC. V is TRBV19 and J is TRBJ2-1; D possibly corresponds to TRBD1 (6 bases). Germline-derived CDR1 and CDR2 are LNHDA and SQIVND (reference sequence). The CDR3 runs to 16 residues. The V gene lost 0 bases and the J gene lost 5 bases, with 14 bases spanning the gap.

This clone is a singleton in its sample. The rearrangement uses TRBV5-1 and TRBJ2-1; the D gene is possibly TRBD2 (6 bases). V lost 0 bases to trimming and J lost 2 bases, with 12 bases between them. Per germline, CDR1 SGHRS and CDR2 YFSETQ. This CDR3 comprises 16 residues. The CDR3 loop is CASSLGLAVTYNEQFF. The DNA of the CDR3 is TGCGCCAGCAGCTTGGGATTAGCGGTTACCTACAATGAGCAGTTCTTC.

J is TRBJ2-7 and V is TRBV27; 8 bases agree with TRBD2. V shed 0 bases and J 1 base; nucleotides not matched to a gene: 5. The CDR3 totals 16 residues. CDR1 is MNHEY and CDR2 is SMNVEV in the germline V gene (reference sequence). The CDR3 nucleotides read TGTGCCAGCAGTTTATCTGGTAGCGGGACATCCTACGAGCAGTACTTC. Translating gives CASSLSGSGTSYEQYF.

The gene calls are TRBV30 and TRBJ2-2; D might be TRBD1 or TRBD2, each matching 5 bases. The CDR3 spans 13 residues. In germline, CDR1 is GTSNPN, CDR2 SVGIG (reference sequence). The ends were cut back, 3 bases at V and 1 base at J, with 6 bases in the middle. The CDR3 loop reads CAWRGENTGELFF. CDR3 nucleotides: TGTGCCTGGAGGGGGGAGAACACCGGGGAGCTGTTTTTT.

The rearrangement links TRBV30 to TRBJ1-4; D call uncertain. Trimming shortened V by 4 bases and J by 5 bases, and 20 bases separated the two germline ends. CDR3 length: 16 amino acids. CDR1 and CDR2 (germline): GTSNPN, SVGIG (reference sequence). The CDR3 protein is CAWNLPRTPGNEKLFF. CDR3 DNA sequence: TGTGCCTGGAACCTCCCCCGTACTCCGGGGAATGAAAAACTGTTTTTT.

The rearrangement uses TRBV2 and TRBJ2-5, with TRBD1 matching over 9 bases. After removal of 10 bases from V and 5 bases from J, the junction contained 5 bases not matched to a gene. CDR1 is SNHLY, CDR2 FYNNEI, per germline. This CDR3 contains 12 residues. CDR3 residues: CATIGQGETQYF. CDR3 sequence (DNA): TGTGCCACAATCGGACAGGGGGAGACCCAGTACTTC.

The sample holds one count of this clone. Lacking the conserved final phenylalanine or tryptophan, this CDR3 likely reflects a read error. The chain carries TRBV19 and TRBJ1-6, with D possibly matching TRBD1 (5 bases). Trimming took 5 bases from V and 4 from J, leaving 9 bases between them. CDR3 size: 14 residues. CDR1 and CDR2 from the germline V gene are LNHDA and SQIVND (reference sequence). The CDR3, as DNA: TGTGCCAGTAGTGCAGGGCCATATAATTCACCCCTCCACCTT. It translates to CASSAGPYNSPLHL.

This chain joins TRBV18 and TRBJ2-3, with TRBD2 matching 7 bases. Germline V lookup: CDR1 KGHSH, CDR2 LQKENI. This CDR3 has 17 amino acids. V lost 1 base to trimming and J lost 1 base; unmatched junction nucleotides: 8. This CDR3 is CASSPRQRGRGTDTQYF. The CDR3, as DNA: TGTGCCAGCTCACCACGTCAGCGGGGTAGGGGCACAGATACGCAGTATTTT.

This clone was detected once. The chain couples TRBV27 to TRBJ1-2; no firm D call. The CDR3 runs to 13 residues. CDR1 is MNHEY and CDR2 is SMNVEV in the germline V gene (reference sequence). V was clipped by 3 bases and J by 8 bases, with 13 bases between them. Here the CDR3 reads CASSLRAREGYTF. In DNA form, the CDR3 reads TGTGCCAGCAGTTTGAGGGCAAGAGAAGGCTACACCTTC.

This clone was seen just once. The chain has TRBV25-1 and TRBJ2-7; 9 bases align to TRBD1. This CDR3 has 16 residues. The V gene's germline CDR1 is MGHDK and CDR2 SYGVNS. The V gene end was trimmed by 0 bases and the J gene end by 2 bases; junction bases not matched to a gene: 5. The CDR3 DNA reads as TGTGCCAGCAGTGAATATGGGACAGGGAGGGCCTACGAGCAGTACTTC. Its protein is CASSEYGTGRAYEQYF.

This clone turned up a few times. J is TRBJ1-1 and V is TRBV19, with TRBD1 as a possible D gene (5 bases). The germline V and J ends were trimmed by 7 bases and 1 base, with 13 bases remaining between them. This CDR3 spans 14 amino acids. Per germline, CDR1 LNHDA and CDR2 SQIVND (reference sequence). CDR3 protein: CASTQVGPNTEAFF. In DNA, the CDR3 is TGTGCCAGTACCCAGGTGGGGCCGAACACTGAAGCTTTCTTT.